This paragraph reports one TCR beta chain. Its target is unknown. These data belong to a study of CD8+ T cells in alopecia areata. General observations from the study: Many expanded lesional clones persisted in scalp and blood during tofacitinib. The treated group had a single nonresponder, limiting CD8+ expansion-response conclusions.

TCR sequencing used cDNA made by reverse transcription of extracted RNA. Measured with immunoSEQ multiplex PCR; TCRdb has only the in-frame clones, and not every one. Of roughly 190,000 clones in the sample, about 65% are singletons; the top ten hold about 1.3%. Treatment here: oral pan-JAK inhibitor, 5-10 mg twice daily. Both CD4+ and CD8+ T cells were separated by sorting PBMCs. The receptor was isolated from a human donor with alopecia areata. The material was CD4+ T cells sorted from blood, obtained at week 49, from a patient treated with tofacitinib.

The CDR3 sequence is CAIRSITHEQYF. The CDR3 DNA is TGTGCCATCCGGTCCATAACACACGAGCAGTACTTC. The chain has TRBV10-3 and TRBJ2-7; D ambiguous. Trimming removed 8 bases from V and 5 bases from J, with 13 bases in between. Per germline, CDR1 ENHRY and CDR2 SYGVKD. The CDR3 is 12 amino acids.